This TCR beta chain was documented in a study of blood T cell repertoires in COVID-19. Overall study: Italy, Spain and the United States were the sources of the convalescent and acute COVID-19 samples. Nucleic acid was either cDNA or gDNA, and it came from T cells, B-cell-depleted T cells, or PBMCs.

Original processing notes: Reference gene primer amplification yielded estimated nucleated cell counts. Sequencing used immunoSEQ multiplex PCR; TCRdb keeps in-frame clones, though not all of them. Clone size and the V and J calls come from that table; the DNA yielded D and trimming. The sample gives some 300,000 clones, under 90% of which show up once; less than 3% is in the top ten. In terms of age and location, participants ranged from about 18 to 95 years and lived in under 30 US areas. Material: PBMCs or T cells enriched from blood (not recorded which). The clonotype comes from a woman in her forties or fifties who had been exposed to COVID-19.

CDR3 amino acids: CASSELGQNGYTF. CDR3 sequence (DNA): TGCGCCAGCAGTGAGCTGGGACAGAATGGCTACACCTTC. V usage is TRBV10-2 and J usage is TRBJ1-2, with 7 bases lining up with TRBD1. CDR3 length: 13 residues. J lost 6 bases, V lost 2 bases, and 3 bases had no gene match. Germline CDR1 is WSHSY and CDR2 is SAAADI.